This T cell receptor beta chain was captured by sequencing in a study of blood T cell repertoires in COVID-19. Study details: The United States, Italy and Spain provided the acute and convalescent COVID-19 samples. In each case, the material was cDNA or gDNA derived from T cells, B-cell-depleted T cells, or PBMCs.

Using immunoSEQ multiplex PCR, the repertoire was profiled, and TCRdb retains in-frame clones only, with some absent. Of some 530,000 clones listed, about 85% are singletons. The age range of participants was about 18 to 95 years, with residence in fewer than 25 US areas. Participants' reported clinical history set cohort assignment. Trimming took off 0 bases at V and 9 bases at J, with 6 bases between the two ends. Per the germline V gene, CDR1 is GTSNPN and CDR2 is SVGIG (reference sequence). The CDR3 consists of 11 residues. The receptor was isolated from a woman aged 60 to 75 who had recovered from COVID-19. Sequenced sample: PBMCs or T cells enriched from blood (not recorded which). This chain uses TRBV30 with TRBJ2-1; no clear D. As DNA, the CDR3 is TGTGCCTGGAGTGTACTTACTGAGCAGTTCTTC. It is translated as CAWSVLTEQFF.